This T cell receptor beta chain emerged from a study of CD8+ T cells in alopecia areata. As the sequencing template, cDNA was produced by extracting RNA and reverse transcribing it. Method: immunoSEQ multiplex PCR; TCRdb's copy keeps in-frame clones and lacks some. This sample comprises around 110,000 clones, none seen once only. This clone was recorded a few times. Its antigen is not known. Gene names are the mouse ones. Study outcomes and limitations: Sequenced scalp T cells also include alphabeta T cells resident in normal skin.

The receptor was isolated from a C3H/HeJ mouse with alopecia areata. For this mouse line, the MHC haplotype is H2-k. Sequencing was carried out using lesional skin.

CDR3 protein: CASSQHWGLYAEQFF. The CDR3 bases that were read are TGTGCCAGCAGTCAACACTGGGGGCTCTATGCT. This rearrangement joins TRBV19 to TRBJ2-1; 8 bases align to TRBD2. Read coverage stops 4 residues before the CDR3 terminus; the germline J gene supplies the remainder. The germline gives CDR1 FNHDT, CDR2 SITEND (reference sequence). The CDR3 contains 15 residues. The V and J ends lost 4 bases and 3 bases, in that order; junction bases with no gene match: 6.